Shown below are 17 T cell receptor beta chains from a single sample sequenced in a study of early T cells in non-severe SARS-CoV-2 infection. TCRdb redid the calling of the 5' RACE reads with MiXCR, one entry per CDR3 protein. The top ten hold 8% to 11% of the sample, which has about 54,000 distinct CDR3 sequences, about 7.7% seen once. Sequencing was performed on whole blood, taken at baseline. The receptor set was obtained from an adult who was a healthcare worker with PCR-confirmed SARS-CoV-2 infection or an uninfected control (not recorded which).

This clonotype was counted many times. V gene TRBV7-8 combines with J gene TRBJ2-7; D is undetermined. CDR3 length equals 11 residues. The V and J ends lost 4 bases and 3 bases respectively, with 4 bases between them. From germline, CDR1 is SGHVS and CDR2 FQNEAQ. The chain's CDR3 is CASSSVYEQYF. In DNA form, the CDR3 reads TGTGCCAGCAGCTCCGTCTACGAGCAGTACTTC. Drawing the rest from reference TRBV7-8 and TRBJ2-7, the complete variable domain is GAGVSQSPRYKVAKRGQDVALRCDPISGHVSLFWYQQALGQGPEFLTYFQNEAQLDKSGLPSDRFFAERPEGSVSTLKIQRTQQEDSAVYLCASSSVYEQYFGPGTRLTVT.

The J gene is TRBJ2-7, the V gene TRBV3-1; D is uncertain. CDR1 and CDR2 (germline): LGHDT, YNNKEL (reference sequence). Deletions cut 2 bases from V and 0 bases from J, with 11 bases between. This CDR3 comprises 15 residues. The DNA of the CDR3 is TGTGCCAGCAGCCAACAGGTCAGTACCTCCTACGAGCAGTACTTC. As protein: CASSQQVSTSYEQYF.

This clonotype was seen repeatedly, ten times or more. The V and J genes are TRBV6-5 and TRBJ1-1; 8 bases are a match to TRBD1. The junction had 4 bases not matched to a gene; V was cut back by 2 bases and J by 5 bases. The CDR3 consists of 14 residues. Germline assignment: CDR1 MNHEY and CDR2 SVGAGI. The CDR3 nucleotides read TGTGCCAGCAGTTACGGGACAGGTTTTACTGAAGCTTTCTTT. Its protein is CASSYGTGFTEAFF.

This clonotype was observed many times. The CDR3 protein is CASSLQRLAGGITDTQYF. In nucleotides, the CDR3 is TGTGCCAGCAGCCTCCAAAGATTAGCGGGAGGCATCACAGATACGCAGTATTTT. The gene calls are TRBV11-2 and TRBJ2-3; 10 nucleotides agree with TRBD2. The CDR3 length is 18 residues. CDR1 is SGHAT and CDR2 is FQNNGV in the germline V gene. V shed 5 bases, J shed 2 bases, and the junction held 13 bases outside the gene matches.

CDR3 region: CASSLAPSGSYEQYF. CDR3 bases: TGTGCCAGCAGCTTAGCCCCTAGCGGGAGTTACGAGCAGTACTTC. V usage is TRBV7-2 and J usage is TRBJ2-7; 10 bases map to TRBD2. This CDR3 has 15 residues. The trim removed 0 bases at V and 4 bases at J, leaving 3 bases unmatched. Per germline, CDR1 SGHTA and CDR2 FQGNSA.

This clonotype was observed a handful of times. The chain links TRBV12-3 or TRBV12-4 to TRBJ1-3; D not certain. V was shortened by 2 bases and J by 3 bases, with 5 bases between the two germline ends. This CDR3 has 13 amino acids. This CDR3 is CASSLSLGNTIYF. Written as DNA, the CDR3 is TGTGCCAGCAGTTTAAGTCTTGGAAACACCATATATTTT.

This clonotype was seen only a few times. The junction and the germline gene differ at one end; a read error may be behind it. The chain recombines TRBV7-9 with TRBJ2-3; 8 bases match TRBD1. Germline values: CDR1 SEHNR, CDR2 FQNEAQ (reference sequence). The CDR3 spans 16 residues. CDR3 DNA sequence: TGTGCGAGCAGCAGGAAAGGGGACAGGAGCACAGATACGCAGTATTTT. Its protein is CASSRKGDRSTDTQYF. The complete variable domain, with remaining parts taken from reference TRBV7-9 and TRBJ2-3, reads DTGVSQNPRHKITKRGQNVTFRCDPISEHNRLYWYRQTLGQGPEFLTYFQNEAQLEKSRLLSDRFSAERPKGSFSTLEIQRTEQGDSAMYLCASSRKGDRSTDTQYFGPGTRLTVL.

The chain couples TRBV7-3 to TRBJ2-1, with D possibly matching TRBD2 (5 bases). Trimming stripped 5 bases from V and 8 bases from J, with 13 bases between. This CDR3 is built from 13 residues. Germline-derived CDR1 and CDR2 are SGHTA and FQGTGA. The DNA of the CDR3 is TGTGCCAGCAGCCTACTAGGTTTGGATGAGCAGTTCTTC. This sequence encodes CASSLLGLDEQFF.

This clonotype was observed many times. This chain connects TRBV4-3 to TRBJ2-3; 10 positions match TRBD2. J was trimmed by 13 bases and V by 0 bases; bases with no gene match: 10. CDR1 is LGHNA, CDR2 YSLEER, per germline. The length of the CDR3 is 15 residues. The CDR3 DNA sequence: TGCGCCAGCAGCCAAGATCGGAGAAGCGGGAGGGCCAAGTATTTT. Translated, it gives CASSQDRRSGRAKYF.

The chain uses TRBV6-5 and TRBJ1-2, with 7 bases that match TRBD1. The CDR3 extends over 18 amino acids. Germline V lookup: CDR1 MNHEY, CDR2 SVGAGI. J lost 4 bases, V lost 2 bases, and 16 bases had no gene match. The CDR3 sequence: CASSYRYPQRGRAYGYTF. CDR3 bases: TGTGCCAGCAGTTACCGATATCCCCAGAGGGGGCGGGCCTATGGCTACACCTTC.

The rearrangement uses TRBV27 and TRBJ1-6, with TRBD1 identical over 7 bases. V was pared by 6 bases and J by 7 bases, with 6 bases of the junction left unmatched. Germline V gene lookup returns CDR1 MNHEY and CDR2 SMNVEV (reference sequence). CDR3 size: 14 residues. The CDR3 sequence: CASRLGQKNSPLHF. DNA of the CDR3: TGTGCCAGCAGGCTGGGACAGAAAAATTCACCCCTCCACTTT.

This clonotype has a count of ten or more. The chain links TRBV19 to TRBJ2-7; 10 positions match TRBD1. The CDR3 has 13 residues. Germline lookup yields CDR1 LNHDA and CDR2 SQIVND (reference sequence). V lost 7 bases to trimming and J lost 2 bases; unmatched junction nucleotides: 2. The CDR3, as DNA: TGTGCCAGTACCGGGACAGGGGCCTACGAGCAGTACTTC. Its translation: CASTGTGAYEQYF.

This clonotype was recorded at least ten times. This sequence joins TRBV11-2 and TRBJ2-2, with D uncertain. Germline V gene data show CDR1 as SGHAT and CDR2 as FQNNGV. V was shortened by 4 bases and J by 4 bases, with 7 bases between the two germline ends. The CDR3 consists of 13 residues. The CDR3, as DNA: TGTGCCAGCAGCTCAGAGTCCACCGGGGAGCTGTTTTTT. Translated, it gives CASSSESTGELFF.

This clonotype has a count of ten or more. V and J are TRBV5-5 and TRBJ2-7; a weak D match, TRBD2 (6 bases). The CDR3 covers 15 residues. With 0 bases removed from V and 3 bases from J, the gap between germline ends came to 13 bases. In germline, CDR1 is SGHKS, CDR2 YYEKEE (reference sequence). As DNA, the CDR3 is TGTGCCAGCAGCTTGGCCGGGACTGGCATCTACGAGCAGTACTTC. As protein: CASSLAGTGIYEQYF.

This clonotype was observed a few times. The chain links TRBV30 to TRBJ1-2; D unresolved. Germline CDR1 GTSNPN, CDR2 SVGIG (reference sequence). Deletions cut 2 bases from V and 6 bases from J, with 16 bases between. The CDR3 contains 14 residues. The CDR3 is CAWSFTEAPHGYTF. CDR3 coding DNA: TGTGCCTGGAGTTTCACAGAGGCCCCTCATGGCTACACCTTC.

This clonotype was seen repeatedly, ten times or more. V and J are TRBV18 and TRBJ2-1; maybe TRBD1 (5 bases). The V end lost 3 bases, the J end lost 5 bases, and 8 bases lay between the germline ends. This CDR3 contains 13 residues. Looked up from germline, CDR1 is KGHSH and CDR2 is LQKENI. For the CDR3, the DNA is TGTGCCAGCTCACCTGTCAGGGACAATGAGCAGTTCTTC. Protein sequence: CASSPVRDNEQFF.

This clonotype showed up many times. The gene calls are TRBV6-5 and TRBJ2-1, with 9 positions matching TRBD2. V shed 6 bases and J 4 bases; nucleotides not matched to a gene: 4. The germline CDR1 and CDR2 sequences are MNHEY and SVGAGI. The CDR3 runs 14 residues. CDR3 protein: CASRPGLAYNEQFF. DNA for the CDR3: TGTGCCAGCAGGCCGGGACTAGCATACAATGAGCAGTTCTTC.